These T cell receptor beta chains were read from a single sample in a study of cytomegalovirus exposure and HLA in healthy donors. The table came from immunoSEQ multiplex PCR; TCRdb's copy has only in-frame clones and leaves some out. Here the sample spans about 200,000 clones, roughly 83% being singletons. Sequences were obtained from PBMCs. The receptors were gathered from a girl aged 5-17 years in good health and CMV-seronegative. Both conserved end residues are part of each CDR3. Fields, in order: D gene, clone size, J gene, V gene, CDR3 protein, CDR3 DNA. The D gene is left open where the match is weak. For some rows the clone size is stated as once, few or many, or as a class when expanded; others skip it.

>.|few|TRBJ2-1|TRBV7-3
CASSLTGKGYSEQFF
TGTGCCAGCAGCTTAACGGGGAAGGGGTACAGTGAGCAGTTCTTC
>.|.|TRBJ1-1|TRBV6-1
CASSEQQGNAEAFF
TGTGCCAGCAGTGAGCAACAGGGTAACGCTGAAGCTTTCTTT
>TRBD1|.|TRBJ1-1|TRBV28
CASSLNAGQGANTEAFF
TGTGCCAGCAGTTTAAACGCAGGACAGGGGGCTAACACTGAAGCTTTCTTT
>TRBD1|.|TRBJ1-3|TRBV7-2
CASSLVGQVVNTIYF
TGTGCCAGCAGCTTAGTAGGACAGGTTGTAAACACCATATATTTT
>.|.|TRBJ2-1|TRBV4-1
CASSRLARELGFYNEQFF
TGCGCCAGCAGCCGCTTAGCTAGGGAGCTGGGTTTCTACAATGAGCAGTTCTTC
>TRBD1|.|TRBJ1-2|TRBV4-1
CASSQESAQGYSGYTF
TGCGCCAGCAGCCAAGAGTCAGCACAGGGGTATAGTGGCTACACCTTC
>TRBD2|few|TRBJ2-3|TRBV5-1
CASSLGSSGGAGADTQYF
TGCGCCAGCAGCTTGGGGTCTAGCGGGGGGGCAGGGGCAGATACGCAGTATTTT
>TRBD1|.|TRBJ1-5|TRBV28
CASSIGGQGAWVRNQPQHF
TGTGCCAGCTCCATAGGAGGACAGGGGGCGTGGGTGCGCAATCAGCCCCAGCATTTT
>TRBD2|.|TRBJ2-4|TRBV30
CALAGGRVQYF
TGTGCCTTAGCGGGGGGCAGGGTTCAGTACTTC
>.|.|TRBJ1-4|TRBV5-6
CASSYRSSGVVATNEKLFF
TGTGCCAGCAGCTACCGGTCGAGTGGAGTGGTTGCTACTAATGAAAAACTGTTTTTT
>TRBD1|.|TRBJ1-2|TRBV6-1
CASSESSVGTGGGYTF
TGTGCCAGCAGTGAAAGTTCTGTAGGGACAGGGGGCGGCTACACCTTC
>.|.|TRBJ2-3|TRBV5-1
CASSPGTDTQYF
TGCGCCAGCAGCCCGGGCACAGATACGCAGTATTTT
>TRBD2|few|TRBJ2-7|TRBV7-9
CASSPGRLAVGEQYF
TGTGCCAGCAGCCCCGGGAGGCTGGCGGTTGGGGAGCAGTACTTC
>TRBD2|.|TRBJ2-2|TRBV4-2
CASSLGTSGGLETGELFF
TGTGCCAGCAGCTTGGGGACTAGCGGGGGACTGGAAACCGGGGAGCTGTTTTTT
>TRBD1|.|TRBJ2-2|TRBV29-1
CSVTGGAGELFF
TGCAGCGTTACAGGGGGAGCCGGGGAGCTGTTTTTT
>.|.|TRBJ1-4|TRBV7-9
CSSSLTRSGGEKLFF
TGTTCCAGCAGCTTAACTCGATCGGGAGGCGAAAAACTGTTTTTT
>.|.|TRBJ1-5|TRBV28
CASKRWEELNQPQHF
TGTGCCAGCAAACGATGGGAGGAACTAAATCAGCCCCAGCATTTT
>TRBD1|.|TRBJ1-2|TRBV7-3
CASSQLGQGYGYTF
TGTGCCAGCAGCCAACTGGGACAGGGTTATGGCTACACCTTC
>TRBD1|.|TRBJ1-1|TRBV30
CAWHTTGGTEAFF
TGTGCCTGGCACACGACAGGGGGCACTGAAGCTTTCTTT
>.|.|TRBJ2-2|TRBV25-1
CASSEISAEAGELFF
TGTGCCAGCAGCGAAATTTCCGCAGAGGCCGGGGAGCTGTTTTTT
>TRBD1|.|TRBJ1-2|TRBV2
CASSGFKGQGGLGGYTF
TGTGCCAGCAGTGGCTTTAAAGGACAGGGCGGTTTAGGTGGCTACACCTTC
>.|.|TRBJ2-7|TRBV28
CASSPTVSEQYF
TGTGCCAGCAGTCCGACAGTCAGCGAGCAGTACTTC
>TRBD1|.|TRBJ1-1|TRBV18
CASSRDRESAFF
TGTGCCAGCTCCAGGGACAGGGAGAGTGCTTTCTTT
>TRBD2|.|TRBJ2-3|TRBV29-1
CSVVGSGGTDTQYF
TGCAGCGTTGTGGGTAGCGGGGGCACAGATACGCAGTATTTT
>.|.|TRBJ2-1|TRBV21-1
CASSKARTTYNEQFF
TGTGCCAGCAGCAAAGCGAGGACTACCTACAATGAGCAGTTCTTC
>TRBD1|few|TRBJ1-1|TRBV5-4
CASSLDRGFTEAFF
TGTGCCAGCAGCTTGGACAGGGGGTTCACTGAAGCTTTCTTT